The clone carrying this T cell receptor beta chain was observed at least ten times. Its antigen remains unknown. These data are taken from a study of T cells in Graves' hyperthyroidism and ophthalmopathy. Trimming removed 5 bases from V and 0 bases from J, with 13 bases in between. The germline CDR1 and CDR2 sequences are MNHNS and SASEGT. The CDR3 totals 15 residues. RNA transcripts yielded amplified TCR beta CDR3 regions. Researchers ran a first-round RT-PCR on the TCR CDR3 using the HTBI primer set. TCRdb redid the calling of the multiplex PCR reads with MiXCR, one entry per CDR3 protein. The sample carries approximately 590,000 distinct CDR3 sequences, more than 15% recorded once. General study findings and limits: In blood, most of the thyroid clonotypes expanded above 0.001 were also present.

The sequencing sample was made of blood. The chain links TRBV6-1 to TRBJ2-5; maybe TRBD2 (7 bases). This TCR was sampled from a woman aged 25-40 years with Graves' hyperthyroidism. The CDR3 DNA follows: TGTGCCAGCAGTCCGGAGGGGGGGTACCAAGAGACCCAGTACTTC. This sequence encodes CASSPEGGYQETQYF.